This entry lists 29 T cell receptor beta chains sequenced from one sample in a study of follicular helper T cells after annual influenza vaccination. Sequencing used immunoSEQ multiplex PCR; TCRdb keeps in-frame clones, though not all of them. This table has some 6,000 clones, 82% appearing once. Time point: 2015-2016 season, pre-vaccination. The input for sequencing was CXCR5- memory CD4+ T cells sorted from blood, taken on the day of influenza vaccination. These receptors were obtained from an adult who received the influenza vaccine.

The chain couples TRBV10-3 to TRBJ1-6; D gene uncertain. Germline V gene lookup returns CDR1 ENHRY and CDR2 SYGVKD. The ends were cut back, 1 base at V and 9 bases at J, with 4 bases in the middle. This CDR3 has 12 amino acids. In nucleotides, the CDR3 is TGTGCCATCAGTGAGTTGGGTTCACCCCTCCACTTT. The encoded protein is CAISELGSPLHF.

For this clone: Other DNA sequences from this sample encode an identical CDR3 as well. V is TRBV5-1 and J is TRBJ1-2; possible D gene TRBD1, 6 bases. This CDR3 has 14 residues. V lost 4 bases and J lost 8, with 18 bases in between. CDR1 SGHRS and CDR2 YFSETQ come from the germline V gene. CDR3 coding DNA: TGCGCCAGCAGCCTAACCCCAGGGGAGGTGGGCTACACCTTC. Encoded protein: CASSLTPGEVGYTF.

V and J are TRBV7-8 and TRBJ1-1; weak D call: TRBD1 (6 bases). This CDR3 comprises 15 residues. V lost 5 bases, J lost 5 bases, and 18 bases lay in between. Germline V gene sequence: CDR1 SGHVS, CDR2 FQNEAQ. As DNA, the CDR3 is TGTGCCAGCAGCCCAGGGGCGGGGTTGGAGACTGAAGCTTTCTTT. Amino acid sequence: CASSPGAGLETEAFF.

This clone was counted between two and nine times. The V gene is TRBV10-1, the J gene TRBJ1-2; D gene ambiguous. The CDR3 consists of 11 residues. Per germline, CDR1 WNHNN and CDR2 SYGVQD (reference sequence). V was shortened by 7 bases and J by 3 bases, with 6 bases between the two germline ends. The CDR3 protein is CASNGYYGYTF. DNA for the CDR3: TGCGCCAGCAACGGATACTATGGCTACACCTTC.

The V gene is TRBV6-6, the J gene TRBJ1-2, with D uncertain. The germline CDR1 and CDR2 sequences are MNHNY and SVGAGI (reference sequence). The CDR3 extends over 13 amino acids. Deletions cut 6 bases from V and 5 bases from J, with 13 bases between. DNA of the CDR3: TGTGCCAGCAGGGAGGACGGGCAATATGGCTACACCTTC. Translation: CASREDGQYGYTF.

The chain employs TRBV19 and TRBJ2-5; perhaps TRBD1 as D (6 bases). The CDR3 spans 14 residues. V lost 5 bases and J 1 base, leaving 11 bases between the germline ends. Germline V gene data show CDR1 as LNHDA and CDR2 as SQIVND (reference sequence). The CDR3 DNA reads as TGTGCCAGTAGTGACCGACAGGCCCAAGAGACCCAGTACTTC. It codes for CASSDRQAQETQYF.

The V call is TRBV4-2, the J call TRBJ1-6; 10 bases are a match to TRBD1. CDR3 length: 18 residues. V was clipped by 4 bases and J by 9 bases; unmatched bases: 15. CDR1 LGHNA and CDR2 YNFKEQ come from the germline V gene. Here the CDR3 reads CASSRERAGTGEISPLHF. The DNA of the CDR3 is TGTGCCAGCAGCCGAGAACGAGCCGGGACAGGGGAGATTTCACCCCTCCACTTT.

The rearrangement uses TRBV7-2 and TRBJ1-2; D is perhaps TRBD1 (6 bases). Germline CDR1 and CDR2: SGHTA and FQGNSA. The CDR3 contains 16 residues. V was shortened by 5 bases and J by 2 bases, with 18 bases between the two germline ends. Written as DNA, the CDR3 is TGTGCCAGCAGCCCTACCCCACAGGGAGGGAACTATGGCTACACCTTC. Its translation: CASSPTPQGGNYGYTF.

The rearrangement joins TRBV5-4 to TRBJ2-6, with D hard to call. Trimming left V 0 bases short and J 1 base short, with 5 bases between. The CDR3 extends over 15 amino acids. Germline lookup yields CDR1 SGHNT and CDR2 YYREEE (reference sequence). The CDR3 loop is CASSLDSSGANVLTF. The CDR3 nucleotides are TGTGCCAGCAGCTTGGATAGTTCTGGGGCCAACGTCCTGACTTTC.

The chain couples TRBV7-9 to TRBJ2-2, with no clear D. V was clipped by 2 bases and J by 0 bases, with 7 bases between them. This CDR3 comprises 15 residues. Germline values: CDR1 SEHNR, CDR2 FQNEAQ (reference sequence). The CDR3 coding sequence is TGTGCCAGCAGCTTAAACAGTGCGAACACCGGGGAGCTGTTTTTT. Residues: CASSLNSANTGELFF.

J is TRBJ1-6 and V is TRBV19; D is unclear. The germline gives CDR1 LNHDA, CDR2 SQIVND (reference sequence). The CDR3 loop spans 13 amino acids. Trimming stripped 3 bases from V and 7 bases from J, with 7 bases between. CDR3 protein: CASSILQNSPLHF. The CDR3 DNA is TGTGCCAGTAGTATTCTCCAGAATTCACCCCTCCACTTT.

The rearrangement joins TRBV6-1 to TRBJ2-2; D is undetermined. The CDR3 is 14 residues long. Germline assignment: CDR1 MNHNS and CDR2 SASEGT. The germline V and J ends were trimmed by 1 base and 6 bases, with 9 bases remaining between them. Here the CDR3 reads CASSEEPAAGELFF. DNA for the CDR3: TGTGCCAGCAGTGAAGAGCCAGCTGCCGGGGAGCTGTTTTTT.

As DNA, the CDR3 is TGTGCCAGCAGCGTGCGCCCAGGCCCCGGGGAGCTGTTTTTT. It translates to CASSVRPGPGELFF. The J gene is TRBJ2-2, the V gene TRBV9; D unclear. This CDR3 is 14 amino acids long. The V gene lost 2 bases and the J gene lost 6 bases, with 11 bases spanning the gap. In germline, CDR1 is SGDLS, CDR2 YYNGEE.

The chain employs TRBV19 and TRBJ1-5, with D hard to call. The CDR3 consists of 12 residues. V lost 7 bases, J lost 7 bases, and 11 bases lay in between. The germline CDR1 and CDR2 sequences are LNHDA and SQIVND (reference sequence). CDR3 sequence (DNA): TGTGCCAGTAATCGGGGTGGCCAGCCCCAGCATTTT. Protein: CASNRGGQPQHF.

The chain carries TRBV7-6 and TRBJ2-7, with 11 bases lining up with TRBD2. CDR1 is SGHVS and CDR2 is FNYEAQ in the germline V gene. With 5 bases clipped from V and 1 base from J, the junction kept 7 bases outside the gene matches. This CDR3 spans 16 amino acids. CDR3 amino acids: CASSRGLAVWSYEQYF. CDR3 nucleotide sequence: TGTGCCAGCAGCCGGGGACTAGCGGTTTGGTCCTACGAGCAGTACTTC.

The rearrangement uses TRBV6-1 and TRBJ1-4; TRBD1 aligns across 9 bases. The CDR3 consists of 15 residues. J was trimmed by 8 bases and V by 5 bases; bases with no gene match: 9. Germline CDR1 and CDR2: MNHNS and SASEGT. CDR3 amino acids: CASSSDRGFYEKLFF. Written as DNA, the CDR3 is TGTGCCAGCAGTTCTGACAGGGGGTTCTACGAAAAACTGTTTTTT.

The chain has TRBV9 and TRBJ1-2; TRBD1 might be the D (5 bases). Deletions cut 0 bases from V and 3 bases from J, with 9 bases between. The CDR3 runs 14 residues. Germline V gene lookup returns CDR1 SGDLS and CDR2 YYNGEE. In DNA form, the CDR3 reads TGTGCCAGCAGCGTAGGGCAGGGTTACTATGGCTACACCTTC. Translating gives CASSVGQGYYGYTF.

The chain uses TRBV6-5 and TRBJ1-3; a possible D gene is TRBD1 (5 bases). V lost 4 bases, J lost 0 bases, and 13 bases lay in between. The germline CDR1 and CDR2 sequences are MNHEY and SVGAGI. CDR3 length equals 16 residues. For the CDR3, the DNA is TGTGCCAGCAGTTTGCTCGGGGGGACCTCTGGAAACACCATATATTTT. Amino acid sequence: CASSLLGGTSGNTIYF.

The sample holds a few counts of this clone. V gene TRBV7-9 combines with J gene TRBJ1-6; D is ambiguous. Trimming removed 5 bases from V and 9 bases from J, with 8 bases in between. The length of the CDR3 is 12 residues. CDR1 and CDR2 from the germline V gene are SEHNR and FQNEAQ (reference sequence). The CDR3 region has the DNA TGTGCCAGCAGCAAGATCGGTTCACCCCTCCACTTT. Amino acids: CASSKIGSPLHF.

The chain carries TRBV9 and TRBJ2-7; no definite D call. The CDR3 contains 17 residues. V lost 1 base and J lost 0, with 17 bases in between. The germline V gene has CDR1 SGDLS and CDR2 YYNGEE. CDR3 region: CASSVSGTPLSSYEQYF. For the CDR3, the DNA is TGTGCCAGCAGCGTATCAGGTACACCGCTCAGCTCCTACGAGCAGTACTTC. Based on the CDR3 plus reference TRBV9 and TRBJ2-7, the full variable domain is DSGVTQTPKHLITATGQRVTLRCSPRSGDLSVYWYQQSLDQGLQFLIQYYNGEERAKGNILERFSAQQFPDLHSELNLSSLELGDSALYFCASSVSGTPLSSYEQYFGPGTRLTVT.

The chain joins TRBV7-8 to TRBJ2-3; D not resolved. CDR1 is SGHVS and CDR2 is FQNEAQ in the germline V gene. CDR3 length: 14 amino acids. The V end was cut by 3 bases, the J end by 4 bases, with 11 bases between. The CDR3 coding sequence is TGTGCCAGCAGCTTGAGAGACTTTGCAGATACGCAGTATTTT. This translates into CASSLRDFADTQYF.

DNA for the CDR3: TGTGCCAGCAGCTTACTAGTTTCAGATACGCAGTATTTT. It codes for CASSLLVSDTQYF. This chain uses TRBV7-9 with TRBJ2-3; D not certain. Trimming shortened V by 2 bases and J by 4 bases, and 7 bases separated the two germline ends. CDR3 size: 13 residues. Germline-derived CDR1 and CDR2 are SEHNR and FQNEAQ (reference sequence).

This chain uses TRBV7-9 with TRBJ1-1; D ambiguous. The CDR3 is 14 amino acids. Germline CDR1 is SEHNR and CDR2 is FQNEAQ (reference sequence). V lost 5 bases and J lost 4, with 14 bases in between. CDR3 coding DNA: TGTGCCAGCAGCCTCATCGGGGTGGCCACTGAAGCTTTCTTT. Amino acid sequence: CASSLIGVATEAFF.

The chain couples TRBV2 to TRBJ2-6; D gene ambiguous. The CDR3 has 18 amino acids. Germline V CDR1 and CDR2: SNHLY, FYNNEI. Trimming cost V 6 bases and J 0 bases, with 18 bases left between them. CDR3 nucleotide sequence: TGTGCCAGCAGCCCGTTCACCCAACCCCGCTCTGGGGCCAACGTCCTGACTTTC. Its protein product is CASSPFTQPRSGANVLTF.

The V gene is TRBV21-1, the J gene TRBJ2-1; TRBD2 reflects the table's D call only, with no check against the DNA. TRBV21-1 counts as a pseudogene. The CDR3 length is 15 residues. CDR3 protein: CASSKEVCLADEQFF. DNA of the CDR3: TGTGCCAGCAGCAAAGAAGTTTGTCTAGCAGATGAGCAGTTCTTC.

This rearrangement joins TRBV5-1 to TRBJ2-3; unclear D gene. V was cut by 0 bases and J by 4 bases, with 3 bases left in between. Germline loops: CDR1 SGHRS, CDR2 YFSETQ. The CDR3 is 12 amino acids. In nucleotides, the CDR3 is TGCGCCAGCAGCTTGGCTGCAGATACGCAGTATTTT. Translated, it gives CASSLAADTQYF.

The V and J genes are TRBV7-2 and TRBJ1-2; D is ambiguous. Germline lookup yields CDR1 SGHTA and CDR2 FQGNSA. Trimming removed 5 bases from V and 0 bases from J, with 10 bases in between. This CDR3 region has 14 residues. The CDR3 is CASSPTGANYGYTF. CDR3 in DNA: TGTGCCAGCAGCCCGACGGGCGCTAACTATGGCTACACCTTC.

The J gene is TRBJ1-2, the V gene TRBV10-2; TRBD1 agrees at 10 bases. This CDR3 spans 16 amino acids. CDR1 and CDR2 from the germline V gene are WSHSY and SAAADI. V dropped 2 bases and J dropped 0; count of bases not matched to a gene: 3. In nucleotides, the CDR3 is TGCGCCAGCAGTGAGATGGGGACAGGGGCTAACTATGGCTACACCTTC. Protein product: CASSEMGTGANYGYTF.

The rearrangement uses TRBV19 and TRBJ2-5; tentatively, D is TRBD1 or TRBD2 (5 bases each). The CDR3 consists of 15 residues. V was cut by 5 bases and J by 5 bases, with 18 bases left in between. In germline, CDR1 is LNHDA, CDR2 SQIVND (reference sequence). The CDR3 loop reads CASSPGTVVGETQYF. In nucleotides, the CDR3 is TGTGCCAGTAGTCCGGGGACCGTAGTCGGGGAGACCCAGTACTTC. Variable domain in full (rest from reference TRBV19 and TRBJ2-5): DGGITQSPKYLFRKEGQNVTLSCEQNLNHDAMYWYRQDPGQGLRLIYYSQIVNDFQKGDIAEGYSVSREKKESFPLTVTSAQKNPTAFYLCASSPGTVVGETQYFGPGTRLLVL.